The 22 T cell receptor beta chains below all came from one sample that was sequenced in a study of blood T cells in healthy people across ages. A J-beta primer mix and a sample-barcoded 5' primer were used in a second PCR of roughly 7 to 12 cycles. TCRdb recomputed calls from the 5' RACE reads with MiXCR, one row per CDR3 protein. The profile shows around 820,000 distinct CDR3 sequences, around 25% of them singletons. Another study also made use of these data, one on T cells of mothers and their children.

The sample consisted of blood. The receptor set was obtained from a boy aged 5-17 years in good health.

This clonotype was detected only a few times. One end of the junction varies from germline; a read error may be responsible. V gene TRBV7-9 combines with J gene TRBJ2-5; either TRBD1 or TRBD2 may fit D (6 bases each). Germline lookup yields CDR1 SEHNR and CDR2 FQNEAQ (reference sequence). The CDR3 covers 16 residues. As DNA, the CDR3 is TGTGCCAGCAGCCGTTTAACGGGGGCAAGGGAAGAGGCCCAGTACTTC. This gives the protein CASSRLTGAREEAQYF.

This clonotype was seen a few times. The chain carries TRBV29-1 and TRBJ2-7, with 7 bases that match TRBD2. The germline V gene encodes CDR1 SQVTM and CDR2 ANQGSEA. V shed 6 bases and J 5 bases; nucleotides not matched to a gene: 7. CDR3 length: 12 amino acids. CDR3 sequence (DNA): TGCAGCGTGGGAGGGTTGGGCAACGAGCAGTACTTC. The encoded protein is CSVGGLGNEQYF.

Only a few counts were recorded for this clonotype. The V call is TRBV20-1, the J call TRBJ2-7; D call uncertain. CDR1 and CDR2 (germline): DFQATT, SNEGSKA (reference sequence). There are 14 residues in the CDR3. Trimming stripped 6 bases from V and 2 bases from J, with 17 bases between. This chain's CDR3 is CSATRSGSTYEQYF. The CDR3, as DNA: TGCAGTGCCACGCGTTCCGGGTCTACCTACGAGCAGTACTTC.

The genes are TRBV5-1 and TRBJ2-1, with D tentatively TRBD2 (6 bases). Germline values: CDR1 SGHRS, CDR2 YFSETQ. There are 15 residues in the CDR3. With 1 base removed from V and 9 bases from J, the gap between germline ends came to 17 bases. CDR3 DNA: TGCGCCAGCAGCTTGCCGAGGGAGGCGGGGATTGAGCAGTTCTTC. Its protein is CASSLPREAGIEQFF.

The CDR3 DNA is TGTGCCAGCAGCTTACATTATGAAGCTTTCTTT. Encoded protein: CASSLHYEAFF. The chain has TRBV7-2 and TRBJ1-1; unclear D gene. V lost 2 bases, J lost 7 bases, and 5 bases lay in between. CDR1 SGHTA and CDR2 FQGNSA come from the germline V gene. The CDR3 covers 11 residues.

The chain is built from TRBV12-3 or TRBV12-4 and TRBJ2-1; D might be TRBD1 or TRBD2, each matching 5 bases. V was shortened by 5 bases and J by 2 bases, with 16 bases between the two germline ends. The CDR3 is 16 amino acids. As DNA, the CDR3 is TGTGCCAGCAGTCTCAGGGCTAGCAGAACCTACAATGAGCAGTTCTTC. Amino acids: CASSLRASRTYNEQFF.

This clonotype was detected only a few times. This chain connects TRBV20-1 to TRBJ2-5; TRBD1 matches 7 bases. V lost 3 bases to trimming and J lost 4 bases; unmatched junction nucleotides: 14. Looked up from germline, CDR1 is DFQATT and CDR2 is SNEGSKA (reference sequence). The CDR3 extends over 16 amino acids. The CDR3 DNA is TGCAGTGCTAGGAGATCCCTAGGACAGGATAGAGAGACCCAGTACTTC. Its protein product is CSARRSLGQDRETQYF.

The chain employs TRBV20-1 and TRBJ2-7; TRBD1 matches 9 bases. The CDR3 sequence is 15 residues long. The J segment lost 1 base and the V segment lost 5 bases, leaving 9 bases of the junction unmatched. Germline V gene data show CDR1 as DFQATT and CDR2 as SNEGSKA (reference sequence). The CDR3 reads CSAPTRTGASYEQYF. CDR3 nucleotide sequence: TGCAGTGCTCCGACTAGGACAGGGGCATCCTACGAGCAGTACTTC.

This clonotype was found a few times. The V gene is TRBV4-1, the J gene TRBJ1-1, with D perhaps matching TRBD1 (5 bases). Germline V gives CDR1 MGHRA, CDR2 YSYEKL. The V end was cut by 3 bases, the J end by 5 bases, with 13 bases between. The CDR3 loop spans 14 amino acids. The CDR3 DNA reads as TGCGCCAGCAGCCAGGCGTTGGGGCGGACTGAAGCTTTCTTT. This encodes CASSQALGRTEAFF.

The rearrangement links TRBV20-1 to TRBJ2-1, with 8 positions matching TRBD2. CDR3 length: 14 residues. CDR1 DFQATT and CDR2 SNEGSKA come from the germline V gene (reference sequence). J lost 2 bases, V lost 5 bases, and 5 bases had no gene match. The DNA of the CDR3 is TGCAGTGCTGGGAGCGGGAGTACCTACAATGAGCAGTTCTTC. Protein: CSAGSGSTYNEQFF.

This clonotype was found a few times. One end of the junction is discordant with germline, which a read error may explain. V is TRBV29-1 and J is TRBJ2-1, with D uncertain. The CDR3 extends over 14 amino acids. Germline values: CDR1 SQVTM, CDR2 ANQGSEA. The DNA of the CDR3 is TGCAGCGTCGAAGCCGTATTAGCCTACAATGAGCAGTTCTTC. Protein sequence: CSVEAVLAYNEQFF.

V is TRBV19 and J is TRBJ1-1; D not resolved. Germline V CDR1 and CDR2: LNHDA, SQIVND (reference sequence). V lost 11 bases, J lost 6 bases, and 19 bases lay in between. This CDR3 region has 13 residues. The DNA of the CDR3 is TGTGCCGTTTCGACTACTGGGTTGTCTGAAGCTTTCTTT. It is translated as CAVSTTGLSEAFF.

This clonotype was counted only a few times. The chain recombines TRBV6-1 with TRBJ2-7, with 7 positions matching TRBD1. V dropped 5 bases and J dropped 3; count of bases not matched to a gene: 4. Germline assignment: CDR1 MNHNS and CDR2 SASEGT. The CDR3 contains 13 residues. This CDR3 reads CASSLGQFYEQYF. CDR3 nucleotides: TGTGCCAGCAGTTTGGGACAGTTCTACGAGCAGTACTTC.

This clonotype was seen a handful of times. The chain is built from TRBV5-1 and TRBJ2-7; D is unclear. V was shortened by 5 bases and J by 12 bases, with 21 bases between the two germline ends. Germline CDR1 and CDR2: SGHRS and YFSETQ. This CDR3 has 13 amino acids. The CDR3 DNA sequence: TGCGCCAGCAGTCCTGACACCTTGGAGCTCCGGTACTTC. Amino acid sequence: CASSPDTLELRYF.

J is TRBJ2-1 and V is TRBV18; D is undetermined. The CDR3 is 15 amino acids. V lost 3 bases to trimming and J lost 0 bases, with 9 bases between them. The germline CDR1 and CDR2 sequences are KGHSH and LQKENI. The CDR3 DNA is TGTGCCAGCTCACCTAGCAGAAGCTCCTACAATGAGCAGTTCTTC. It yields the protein CASSPSRSSYNEQFF.

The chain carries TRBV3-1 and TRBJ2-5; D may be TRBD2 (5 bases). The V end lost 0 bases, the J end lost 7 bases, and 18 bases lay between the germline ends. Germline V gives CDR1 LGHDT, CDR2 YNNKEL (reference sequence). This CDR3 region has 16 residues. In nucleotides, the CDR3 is TGTGCCAGCAGCCAAGAACTGGCGGGCGCTCGGGGGACCCAGTACTTC. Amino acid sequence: CASSQELAGARGTQYF.

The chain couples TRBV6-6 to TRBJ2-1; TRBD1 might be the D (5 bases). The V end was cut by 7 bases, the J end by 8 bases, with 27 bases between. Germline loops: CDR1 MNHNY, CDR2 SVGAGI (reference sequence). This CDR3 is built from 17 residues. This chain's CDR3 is CASNPTPLSTENDEQFF. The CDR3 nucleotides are TGTGCCAGCAACCCAACTCCGCTTTCGACAGAAAACGATGAGCAGTTCTTC.

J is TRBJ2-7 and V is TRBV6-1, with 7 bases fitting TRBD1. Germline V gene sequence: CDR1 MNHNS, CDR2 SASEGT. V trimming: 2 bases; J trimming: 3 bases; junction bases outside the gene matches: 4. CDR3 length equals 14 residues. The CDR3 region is CASSESGQIYEQYF. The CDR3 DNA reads TGTGCCAGCAGTGAATCGGGACAGATCTACGAGCAGTACTTC.

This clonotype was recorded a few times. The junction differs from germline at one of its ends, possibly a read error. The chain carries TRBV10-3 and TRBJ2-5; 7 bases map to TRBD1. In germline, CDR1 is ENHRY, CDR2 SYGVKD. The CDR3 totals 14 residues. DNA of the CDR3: TGTGCCATCGCTAAAACAGGGGACCAAGAGACCCGGTACTTC. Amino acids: CAIAKTGDQETRYF.

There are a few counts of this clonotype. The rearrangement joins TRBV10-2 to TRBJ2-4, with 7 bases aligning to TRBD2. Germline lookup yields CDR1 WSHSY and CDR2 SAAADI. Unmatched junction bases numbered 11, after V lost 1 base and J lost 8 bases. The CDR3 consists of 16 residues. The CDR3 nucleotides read TGCGCCAGCAGTGAGTGGGGAAGATGGGAGGGAGACATTCAGTACTTC. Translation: CASSEWGRWEGDIQYF.

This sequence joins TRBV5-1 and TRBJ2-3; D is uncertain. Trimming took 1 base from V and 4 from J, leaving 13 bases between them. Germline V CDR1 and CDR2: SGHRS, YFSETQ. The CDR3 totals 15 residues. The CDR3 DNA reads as TGCGCCAGCAGCTTGAGGTGGCAGTCTCCAGATACGCAGTATTTT. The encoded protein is CASSLRWQSPDTQYF. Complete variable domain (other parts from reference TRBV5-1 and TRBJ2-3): KAGVTQTPRYLIKTRGQQVTLSCSPISGHRSVSWYQQTPGQGLQFLFEYFSETQRNKGNFPGRFSGRQFSNSRSEMNVSTLELGDSALYLCASSLRWQSPDTQYFGPGTRLTVL.

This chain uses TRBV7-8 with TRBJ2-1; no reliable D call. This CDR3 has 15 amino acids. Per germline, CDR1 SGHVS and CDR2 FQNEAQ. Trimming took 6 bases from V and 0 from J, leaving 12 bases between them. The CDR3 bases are TGTGCCAGCAGTAAGACGGTTATCTCCTACAATGAGCAGTTCTTC. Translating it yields CASSKTVISYNEQFF. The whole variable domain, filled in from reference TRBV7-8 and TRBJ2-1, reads GAGVSQSPRYKVAKRGQDVALRCDPISGHVSLFWYQQALGQGPEFLTYFQNEAQLDKSGLPSDRFFAERPEGSVSTLKIQRTQQEDSAVYLCASSKTVISYNEQFFGPGTRLTVL.